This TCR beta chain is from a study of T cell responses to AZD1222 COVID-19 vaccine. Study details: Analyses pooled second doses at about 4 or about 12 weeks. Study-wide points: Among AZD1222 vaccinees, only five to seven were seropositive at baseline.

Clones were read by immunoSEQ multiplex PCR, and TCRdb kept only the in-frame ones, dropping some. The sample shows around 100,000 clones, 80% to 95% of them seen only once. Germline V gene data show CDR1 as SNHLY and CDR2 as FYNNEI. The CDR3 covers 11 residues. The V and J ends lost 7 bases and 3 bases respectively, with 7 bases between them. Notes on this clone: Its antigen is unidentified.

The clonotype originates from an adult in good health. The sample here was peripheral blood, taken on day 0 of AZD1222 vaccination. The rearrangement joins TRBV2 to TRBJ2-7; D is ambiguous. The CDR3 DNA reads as TGTGCCAGCAAACTCCACTACGAGCAGTACTTC. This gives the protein CASKLHYEQYF.